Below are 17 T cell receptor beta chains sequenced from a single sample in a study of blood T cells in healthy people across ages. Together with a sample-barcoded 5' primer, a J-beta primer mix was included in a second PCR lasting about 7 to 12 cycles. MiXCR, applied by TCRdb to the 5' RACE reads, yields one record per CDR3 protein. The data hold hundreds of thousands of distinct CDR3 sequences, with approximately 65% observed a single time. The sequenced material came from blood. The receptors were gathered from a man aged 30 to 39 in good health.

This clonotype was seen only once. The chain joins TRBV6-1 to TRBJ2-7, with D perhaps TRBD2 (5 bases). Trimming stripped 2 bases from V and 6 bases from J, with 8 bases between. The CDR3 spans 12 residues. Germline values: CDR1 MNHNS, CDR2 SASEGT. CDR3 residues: CASSENRGEQYF. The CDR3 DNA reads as TGTGCCAGCAGTGAAAATCGGGGCGAGCAGTACTTC.

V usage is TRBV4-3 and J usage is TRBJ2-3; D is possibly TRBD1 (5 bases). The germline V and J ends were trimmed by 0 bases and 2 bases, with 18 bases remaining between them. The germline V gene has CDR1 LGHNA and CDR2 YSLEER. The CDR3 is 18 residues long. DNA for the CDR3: TGCGCCAGCAGCCAAGAGGCTCTTGTTCCAGGGTACACAGATACGCAGTATTTT. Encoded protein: CASSQEALVPGYTDTQYF.

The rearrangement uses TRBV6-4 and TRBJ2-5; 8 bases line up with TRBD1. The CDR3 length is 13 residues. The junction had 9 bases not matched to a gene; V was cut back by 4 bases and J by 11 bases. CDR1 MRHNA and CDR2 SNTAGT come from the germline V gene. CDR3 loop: CASSGTGSNEQYF. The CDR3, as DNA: TGTGCCAGCAGTGGGACAGGGAGCAATGAGCAGTACTTC.

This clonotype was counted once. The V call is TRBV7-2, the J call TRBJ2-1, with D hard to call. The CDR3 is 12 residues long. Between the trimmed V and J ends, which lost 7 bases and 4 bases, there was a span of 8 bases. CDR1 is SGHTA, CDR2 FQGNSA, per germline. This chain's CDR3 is CASNDQYNEQFF. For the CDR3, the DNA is TGTGCCAGCAACGACCAATACAATGAGCAGTTCTTC. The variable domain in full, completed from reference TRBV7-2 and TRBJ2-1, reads GAGVSQSPSNKVTEKGKDVELRCDPISGHTALYWYRQSLGQGLEFLIYFQGNSAPDKSGLPSDRFSAERTGGSVSTLTIQRTQQEDSAVYLCASNDQYNEQFFGPGTRLTVL.

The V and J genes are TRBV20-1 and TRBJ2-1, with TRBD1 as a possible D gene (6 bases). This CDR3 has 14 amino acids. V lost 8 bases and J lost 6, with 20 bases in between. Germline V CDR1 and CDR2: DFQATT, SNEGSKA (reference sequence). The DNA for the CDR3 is TGCAGTCCCTGGGGGCGAACCTCGCTCAATGAGCAGTTCTTC. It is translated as CSPWGRTSLNEQFF.

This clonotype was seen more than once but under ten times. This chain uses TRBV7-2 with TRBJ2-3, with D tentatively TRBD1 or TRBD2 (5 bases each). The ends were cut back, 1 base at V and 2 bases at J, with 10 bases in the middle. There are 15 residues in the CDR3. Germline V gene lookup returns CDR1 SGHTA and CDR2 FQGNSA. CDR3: CASSLDGAITDTQYF. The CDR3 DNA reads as TGTGCCAGCAGCTTAGACGGGGCGATCACAGATACGCAGTATTTT.

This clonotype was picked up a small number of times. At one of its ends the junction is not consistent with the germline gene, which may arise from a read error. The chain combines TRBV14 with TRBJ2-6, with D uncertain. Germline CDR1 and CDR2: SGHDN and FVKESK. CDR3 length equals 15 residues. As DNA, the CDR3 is TGTGCCAGCAGCCATTGGTCCCCTGGAGCCAACGTCCTGACTTTC. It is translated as CASSHWSPGANVLTF.

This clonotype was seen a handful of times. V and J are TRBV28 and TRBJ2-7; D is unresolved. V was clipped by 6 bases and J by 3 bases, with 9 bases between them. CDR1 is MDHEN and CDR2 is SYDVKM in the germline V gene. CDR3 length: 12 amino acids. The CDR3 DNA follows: TGTGCCAGCAGCTTTCATGGCTACGAGCAGTACTTC. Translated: CASSFHGYEQYF.

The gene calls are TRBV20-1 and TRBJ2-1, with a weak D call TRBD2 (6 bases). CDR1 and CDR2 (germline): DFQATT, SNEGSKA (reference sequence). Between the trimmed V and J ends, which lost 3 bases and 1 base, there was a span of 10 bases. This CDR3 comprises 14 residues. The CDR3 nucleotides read TGCAGTGCTAGTTTGCGGGGATCCTACAATGAGCAGTTCTTC. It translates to CSASLRGSYNEQFF.

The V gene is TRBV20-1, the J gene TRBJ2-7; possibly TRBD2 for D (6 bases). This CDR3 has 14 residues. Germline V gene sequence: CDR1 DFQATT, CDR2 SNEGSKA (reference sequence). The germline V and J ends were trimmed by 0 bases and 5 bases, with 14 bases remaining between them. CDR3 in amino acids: CSARDEAGLDEQYF. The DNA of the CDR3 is TGCAGTGCTAGAGATGAGGCGGGGCTGGACGAGCAGTACTTC.

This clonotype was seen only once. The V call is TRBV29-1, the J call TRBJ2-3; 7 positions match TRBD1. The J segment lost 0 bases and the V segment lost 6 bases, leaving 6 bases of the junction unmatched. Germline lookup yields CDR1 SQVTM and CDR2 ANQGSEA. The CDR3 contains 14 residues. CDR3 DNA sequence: TGCAGCGTGGTGACAGGGATAAGCACAGATACGCAGTATTTT. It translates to CSVVTGISTDTQYF.

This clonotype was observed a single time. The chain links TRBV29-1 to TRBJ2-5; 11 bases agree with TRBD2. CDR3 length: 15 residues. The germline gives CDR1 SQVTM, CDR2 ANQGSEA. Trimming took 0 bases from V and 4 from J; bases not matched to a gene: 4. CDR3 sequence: CSVEDGLAGGETQYF. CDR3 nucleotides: TGCAGCGTTGAAGACGGGCTAGCGGGGGGAGAGACCCAGTACTTC.

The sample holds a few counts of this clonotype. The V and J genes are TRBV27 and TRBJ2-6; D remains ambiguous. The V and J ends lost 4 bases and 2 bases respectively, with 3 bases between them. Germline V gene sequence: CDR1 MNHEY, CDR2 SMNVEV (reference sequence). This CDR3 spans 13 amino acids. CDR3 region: CASSWAGANVLTF. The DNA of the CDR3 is TGTGCCAGCAGTTGGGCTGGGGCCAACGTCCTGACTTTC. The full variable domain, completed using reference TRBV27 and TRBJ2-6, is EAQVTQNPRYLITVTGKKLTVTCSQNMNHEYMSWYRQDPGLGLRQIYYSMNVEVTDKGDVPEGYKVSRKEKRNFPLILESPSPNQTSLYFCASSWAGANVLTFGAGSRLTVL.

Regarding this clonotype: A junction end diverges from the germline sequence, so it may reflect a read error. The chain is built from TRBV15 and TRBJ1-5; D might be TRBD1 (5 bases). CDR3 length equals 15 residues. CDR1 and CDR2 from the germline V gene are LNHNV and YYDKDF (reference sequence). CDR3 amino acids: CATSRAGGTNQPQHF. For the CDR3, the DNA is TGTGCTACCAGCAGAGCTGGGGGGACGAATCAGCCCCAGCATTTT.

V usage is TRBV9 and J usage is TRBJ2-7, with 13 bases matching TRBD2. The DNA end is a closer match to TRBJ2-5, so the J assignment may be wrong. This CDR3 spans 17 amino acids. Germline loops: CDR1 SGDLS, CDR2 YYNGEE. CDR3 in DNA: TGTGCCAGCAGCCCACGCGGGACTAGCGGGGATGGGGAGACCCAGTACTTC. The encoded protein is CASSPRGTSGDGETQYF.

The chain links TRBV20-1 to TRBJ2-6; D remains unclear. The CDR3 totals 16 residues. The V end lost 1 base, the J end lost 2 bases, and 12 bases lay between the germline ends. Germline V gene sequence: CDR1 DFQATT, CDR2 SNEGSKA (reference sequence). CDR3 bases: TGCAGTGCTAGAGCCCAAGTTGGCACTGGGGCCAACGTCCTGACTTTC. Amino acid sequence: CSARAQVGTGANVLTF.

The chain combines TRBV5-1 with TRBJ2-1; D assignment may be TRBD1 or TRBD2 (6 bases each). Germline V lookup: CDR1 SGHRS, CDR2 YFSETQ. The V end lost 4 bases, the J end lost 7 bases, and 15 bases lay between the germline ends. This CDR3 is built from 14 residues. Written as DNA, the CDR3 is TGCGCCAGCAGCCGACAGGAGGGGTTGAATGAGCAGTTCTTC. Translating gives CASSRQEGLNEQFF. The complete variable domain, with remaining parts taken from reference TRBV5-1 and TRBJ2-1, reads KAGVTQTPRYLIKTRGQQVTLSCSPISGHRSVSWYQQTPGQGLQFLFEYFSETQRNKGNFPGRFSGRQFSNSRSEMNVSTLELGDSALYLCASSRQEGLNEQFFGPGTRLTVL.